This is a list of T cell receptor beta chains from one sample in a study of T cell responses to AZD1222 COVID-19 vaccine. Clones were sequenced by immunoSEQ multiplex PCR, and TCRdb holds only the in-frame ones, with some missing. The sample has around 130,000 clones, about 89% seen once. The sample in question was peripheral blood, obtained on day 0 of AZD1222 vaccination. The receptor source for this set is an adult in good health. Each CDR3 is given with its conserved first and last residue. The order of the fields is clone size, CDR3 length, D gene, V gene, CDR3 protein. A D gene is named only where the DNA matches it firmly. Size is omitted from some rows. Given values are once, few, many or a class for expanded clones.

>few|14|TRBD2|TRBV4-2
CAVSGLAESGELFF
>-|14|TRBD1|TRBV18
CASSRDRATYEQYF
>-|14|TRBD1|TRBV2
CASRVQGAIYEQYF
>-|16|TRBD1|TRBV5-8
CASSYRQGRKGTEAFF
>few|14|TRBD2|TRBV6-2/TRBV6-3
CASSSAGEAGELFF
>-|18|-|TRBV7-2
CASSLASVSSSRTDTQYF
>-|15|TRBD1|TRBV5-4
CASSLRGGSYYGYTF
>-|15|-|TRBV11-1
CASSLATKATFEQYF
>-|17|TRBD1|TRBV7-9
CASSIPRDRGQDTEAFF
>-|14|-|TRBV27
CASSFYGGGETQYF
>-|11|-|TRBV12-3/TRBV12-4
CASSFEGPQHF
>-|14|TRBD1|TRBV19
CASSNTGGIYGYTF
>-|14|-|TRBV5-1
CASSLDGRREKLFF
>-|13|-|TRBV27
CASSFSGYQPQHF
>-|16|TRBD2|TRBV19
CASSILGGVSSYEQYF
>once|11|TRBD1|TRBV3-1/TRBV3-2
CASSQGTGQFF
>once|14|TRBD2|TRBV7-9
CASSPGTSPREQYF
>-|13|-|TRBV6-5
CASSYQGGETQYF
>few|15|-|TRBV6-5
CASSYSVDNTGELFF
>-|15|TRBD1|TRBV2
CASSQTGGKADTQYF
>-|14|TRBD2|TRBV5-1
CASSLGLAGDEQFF
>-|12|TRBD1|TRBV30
CAWGRGLDEQFF
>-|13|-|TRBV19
CASRDYANEKLFF
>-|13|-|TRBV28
CASRTTAQYGYTF
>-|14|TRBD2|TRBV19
CASSMAGGKETQYF
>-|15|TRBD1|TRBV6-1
CASQVAQGGEQPQHF
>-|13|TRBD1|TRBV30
CAWSYRGVTEAFF
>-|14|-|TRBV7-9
CASSPVGMNYGYTF
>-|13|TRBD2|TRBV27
CASSFGGTYEQYF
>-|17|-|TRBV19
CASMPSYGQSGANVLTF
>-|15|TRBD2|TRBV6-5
CASRRTSGDYNEQFF
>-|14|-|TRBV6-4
CASSDSEGSQPQHF
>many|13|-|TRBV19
CATAGVVGYEQFF
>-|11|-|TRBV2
CASSDSYEQYF
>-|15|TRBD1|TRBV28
CASSIAGQGIGELFF